A single sample is the source of the 29 T cell receptor beta chains below, sequenced in a study of vaccination effects on CD4 cells after COVID-19. The data were produced by immunoSEQ multiplex PCR, yet TCRdb's version contains in-frame clones alone and is incomplete. The table includes about 22,000 clones, 72% detected once. Pools of viral peptides were used by the ViraFEST assay to expand antigen-specific CD4+ T cells ahead of sequencing. Following an approximately 10-day culture, CD4+ T cells were purified. Participants were vaccinated with two doses of either the BNT162b2 or mRNA-1273 vaccine. These receptors lack a known antigen. The specimen was CD4+ T cells from PBMCs cultured with HCoV-NL63 spike peptides, collected after COVID-19 vaccination. The source is a human donor who received a COVID-19 vaccine.

The V call is TRBV29-1, the J call TRBJ1-4; the D gene is possibly TRBD1 (5 bases). The CDR3 runs to 15 residues. Germline CDR1 is SQVTM and CDR2 is ANQGSEA. The V end was cut by 4 bases, the J end by 0 bases, with 12 bases between. The CDR3 nucleotides are TGCAGCGTTGGGGCACAGGCAACAACTAATGAAAAACTGTTTTTT. This gives the protein CSVGAQATTNEKLFF.

V gene TRBV7-9 combines with J gene TRBJ1-2; TRBD1 matches at 7 bases. There are 15 residues in the CDR3. Germline V gene data show CDR1 as SEHNR and CDR2 as FQNEAQ (reference sequence). J was trimmed by 0 bases and V by 1 base; bases with no gene match: 2. The CDR3 is CASSLDRGSNYGYTF. CDR3 DNA sequence: TGTGCCAGCAGCTTAGACAGGGGATCTAACTATGGCTACACCTTC. The full variable domain, its missing parts supplied by reference TRBV7-9 and TRBJ1-2, is DTGVSQNPRHKITKRGQNVTFRCDPISEHNRLYWYRQTLGQGPEFLTYFQNEAQLEKSRLLSDRFSAERPKGSFSTLEIQRTEQGDSAMYLCASSLDRGSNYGYTFGSGTRLTVV.

J is TRBJ1-3 and V is TRBV9; D is unclear. Trimming shortened V by 2 bases and J by 0 bases, and 9 bases separated the two germline ends. The CDR3 length is 15 residues. The germline CDR1 and CDR2 sequences are SGDLS and YYNGEE. The CDR3 DNA reads TGTGCCAGCAGCGTGGGCCTGAGCTCTGGAAACACCATATATTTT. Protein sequence: CASSVGLSSGNTIYF.

This sequence joins TRBV6-6 and TRBJ2-5; TRBD2 agrees at 12 bases. The CDR3 is made up of 15 amino acids. V lost 6 bases, J lost 5 bases, and 7 bases stayed unmatched. Germline V CDR1 and CDR2: MNHNY, SVGAGI (reference sequence). CDR3 sequence (DNA): TGTGCCAGCAGGACCGGACTAGCGGGACGGGAGACCCAGTACTTC. Amino acids: CASRTGLAGRETQYF.

The genes are TRBV19 and TRBJ2-2; TRBD1 matches at 10 bases. V trimming: 6 bases; J trimming: 4 bases; junction bases outside the gene matches: 5. The CDR3 consists of 15 residues. The germline gives CDR1 LNHDA, CDR2 SQIVND (reference sequence). The CDR3 DNA follows: TGTGCCAGTAGAACCGGGACAGGGGTCACCGGGGAGCTGTTTTTT. Translated: CASRTGTGVTGELFF.

This chain connects TRBV3-1 (or the pseudogene TRBV3-2) to TRBJ2-5; D possibly corresponds to TRBD2 (6 bases). This CDR3 contains 17 residues. Per the germline V gene, CDR1 is LGHDT and CDR2 is YNNKEL (reference sequence). Trimming took off 3 bases at V and 5 bases at J, with 22 bases between the two ends. CDR3 in amino acids: CASSQENFGGWGETQYF. The DNA of the CDR3 is TGTGCCAGCAGCCAGGAAAATTTTGGAGGGTGGGGGGAGACCCAGTACTTC.

This clone occurred a few times. The chain recombines TRBV6-2 or TRBV6-3 with TRBJ2-1; 13 bases match TRBD2. Germline values: CDR1 MNHEY, CDR2 SVGEGT. The CDR3 length is 15 residues. V trimming: 5 bases; J trimming: 10 bases; junction bases outside the gene matches: 8. The CDR3 bases are TGTGCCAGCAGTACCGGACTAGCGGGAGTTCGGGAGCAGTTCTTC. This codes for CASSTGLAGVREQFF.

This chain joins TRBV24-1 and TRBJ2-1; the D gene is possibly TRBD2 (7 bases). CDR3 length equals 14 residues. Germline V gene lookup returns CDR1 KGHDR and CDR2 SFDVKD. The V end was cut by 7 bases, the J end by 2 bases, with 11 bases between. CDR3 DNA: TGTGCCACCAGAGGGGGGGGCCCCTACAATGAGCAGTTCTTC. Protein: CATRGGGPYNEQFF.

J is TRBJ1-5 and V is TRBV18; a weak D match, TRBD1 (5 bases). CDR3 size: 15 residues. V lost 3 bases to trimming and J lost 4 bases, with 13 bases between them. Germline-derived CDR1 and CDR2 are KGHSH and LQKENI. Written as DNA, the CDR3 is TGTGCCAGCTCACCCGACAGCATCATGAATCAGCCCCAGCATTTT. Encoded protein: CASSPDSIMNQPQHF.

V usage is TRBV10-3 and J usage is TRBJ2-7; 9 bases align to TRBD2. Germline V gives CDR1 ENHRY, CDR2 SYGVKD. This CDR3 contains 14 residues. The junction had 11 bases not matched to a gene; V was cut back by 7 bases and J by 7 bases. CDR3 DNA: TGTGCCATCAACCTAGCGGGACCTCAAGGGGAGCAGTACTTC. This sequence encodes CAINLAGPQGEQYF.

This clone was observed a handful of times. This sequence joins TRBV27 and TRBJ1-1; no reliable D call. Trimming removed 3 bases at V and 12 bases at J, with 20 bases between. Germline values: CDR1 MNHEY, CDR2 SMNVEV (reference sequence). The CDR3 contains 14 residues. The CDR3 reads CASSLRLGQNKPFF. Here the CDR3 DNA reads TGTGCCAGCAGTTTGAGGTTAGGGCAGAACAAGCCTTTCTTT.

The chain has TRBV6-1 and TRBJ1-6; no clear D. Trimming took off 2 bases at V and 8 bases at J, with 7 bases between the two ends. There are 13 residues in the CDR3. The germline gives CDR1 MNHNS, CDR2 SASEGT. The CDR3 sequence is CASSEPPYSPLHF. Written as DNA, the CDR3 is TGTGCCAGCAGTGAACCCCCATATTCACCCCTCCACTTT.

This chain connects TRBV12-3 or TRBV12-4 to TRBJ2-2; D unclear. V dropped 3 bases and J dropped 6 bases, with 8 bases sitting between them. CDR3 length: 13 amino acids. The CDR3 DNA sequence: TGTGCCAGCAGTTTCACTGGGCCCGGGGAGCTGTTTTTT. The encoded protein is CASSFTGPGELFF.

This rearrangement joins TRBV18 to TRBJ1-1; 8 bases are a match to TRBD1. The CDR3 consists of 14 residues. V trimming: 6 bases; J trimming: 8 bases; junction bases outside the gene matches: 11. Germline V CDR1 and CDR2: KGHSH, LQKENI. The CDR3 bases are TGTGCCAGCTCCCTTGGACAGGGTGCTGTGGAAGCTTTCTTT. Translation gives CASSLGQGAVEAFF.

The genes are TRBV6-5 and TRBJ1-4; tentative D call: TRBD1 (5 bases). Germline assignment: CDR1 MNHEY and CDR2 SVGAGI. Trimming cost V 10 bases and J 6 bases, with 18 bases left between them. The CDR3 has 14 residues. CDR3 in DNA: TGTGCCACAAGGGACGAGGGAGGGTATGAAAAACTGTTTTTT. It yields the protein CATRDEGGYEKLFF.

This clone has only a few counts. The rearrangement joins TRBV3-1 (or the pseudogene TRBV3-2) to TRBJ1-1; 9 bases are shared with TRBD1. Germline V gene sequence: CDR1 LGHDT, CDR2 YNNKEL (reference sequence). V shed 4 bases and J 5 bases; nucleotides not matched to a gene: 5. The CDR3 covers 14 residues. This CDR3 reads CASSRGQGWTEAFF. The CDR3 DNA sequence: TGTGCCAGCAGCCGTGGACAGGGGTGGACTGAAGCTTTCTTT.

This chain uses TRBV12-5 with TRBJ2-1; D gene ambiguous. Per the germline V gene, CDR1 is LGHNT and CDR2 is FRNRAP. V lost 5 bases and J lost 4, with 3 bases in between. CDR3 length equals 11 residues. CDR3 amino acids: CASGLYNEQFF. CDR3 in DNA: TGTGCTAGTGGTCTGTACAATGAGCAGTTCTTC. Complete variable domain (other parts from reference TRBV12-5 and TRBJ2-1): DARVTQTPRHKVTEMGQEVTMRCQPILGHNTVFWYRQTMMQGLELLAYFRNRAPLDDSGMPKDRFSAEMPDATLATLKIQPSEPRDSAVYFCASGLYNEQFFGPGTRLTVL.

This clone is medium-sized within its sample. As DNA, the CDR3 is TGTGCCAGCAGCTTGGGACTTGTGAAGAACACTGAAGCTTTCTTT. Translating gives CASSLGLVKNTEAFF. The gene calls are TRBV5-6 and TRBJ1-1; D is unresolved. Germline V lookup: CDR1 SGHDT, CDR2 YYEEEE. This CDR3 spans 15 amino acids. V lost 0 bases, J lost 1 base, and 10 bases lay in between.

The rearrangement joins TRBV19 to TRBJ1-3; D might be TRBD1 (5 bases). CDR1 is LNHDA and CDR2 is SQIVND in the germline V gene (reference sequence). The CDR3 is made up of 14 amino acids. Trimming pared 8 bases from V and 0 bases from J, leaving 11 bases between. CDR3 region: CASGGGGSGNTIYF. For the CDR3, the DNA is TGTGCCAGTGGCGGGGGGGGCTCTGGAAACACCATATATTTT.

This chain links TRBV6-6 with TRBJ2-6; 9 bases are a match to TRBD1. V trimming: 5 bases; J trimming: 0 bases; junction bases outside the gene matches: 8. The CDR3 extends over 18 amino acids. Germline loops: CDR1 MNHNY, CDR2 SVGAGI (reference sequence). In nucleotides, the CDR3 is TGTGCCAGCAGTCGGGGGGACAGGGCGCGCTCTGGGGCCAACGTCCTGACTTTC. It translates to CASSRGDRARSGANVLTF.

V and J are TRBV18 and TRBJ2-5; weak D call: TRBD1 (5 bases). Germline assignment: CDR1 KGHSH and CDR2 LQKENI. V lost 5 bases and J 5 bases, leaving 21 bases between the germline ends. This CDR3 comprises 16 residues. CDR3: CASSLLTQGGAETQYF. Here the CDR3 DNA reads TGTGCCAGCTCATTGCTGACCCAGGGTGGGGCCGAGACCCAGTACTTC.

The V gene is TRBV6-6, the J gene TRBJ1-5; D is unresolved. V lost 2 bases and J 4 bases, leaving 9 bases between the germline ends. Germline lookup yields CDR1 MNHNY and CDR2 SVGAGI (reference sequence). This CDR3 contains 14 residues. The CDR3 coding sequence is TGTGCCAGCAGTTACGAGACACATAATCAGCCCCAGCATTTT. This translates into CASSYETHNQPQHF.

This chain links TRBV11-2 with TRBJ2-4, with TRBD2 matching 7 bases. Unmatched junction bases numbered 4, after V lost 4 bases and J lost 4 bases. This CDR3 is 14 amino acids long. The germline CDR1 and CDR2 sequences are SGHAT and FQNNGV. The CDR3 spells CASSSWGGKNIQYF. Here the CDR3 DNA reads TGTGCCAGCAGCTCCTGGGGGGGGAAAAACATTCAGTACTTC.

V and J are TRBV10-1 and TRBJ1-6; TRBD1 matches 9 bases. V lost 8 bases, J lost 7 bases, and 6 bases stayed unmatched. Germline assignment: CDR1 WNHNN and CDR2 SYGVQD (reference sequence). The CDR3 length is 14 residues. CDR3 nucleotide sequence: TGCGCCAGCGGACCGGGACAGGGAAATTCACCCCTCCACTTT. Amino acids: CASGPGQGNSPLHF.

This clone was seen more than once but under ten times. This sequence joins TRBV25-1 and TRBJ2-1; 9 bases agree with TRBD1. CDR3 length: 15 residues. CDR1 is MGHDK, CDR2 SYGVNS, per germline. The ends lost 5 bases at V and 9 bases at J; junction bases unmatched: 11. DNA of the CDR3: TGTGCCAGCAGTCACACAGGGGGCGTCGGTGGTGAGCAGTTCTTC. It specifies CASSHTGGVGGEQFF. The entire variable domain, with the rest obtained from reference TRBV25-1 and TRBJ2-1, is as follows: EADIYQTPRYLVIGTGKKITLECSQTMGHDKMYWYQQDPGMELHLIHYSYGVNSTEKGDLSSESTVSRIRTEHFPLTLESARPSHTSQYLCASSHTGGVGGEQFFGPGTRLTVL.

This clone came up a few times. This chain connects TRBV3-1 (or the pseudogene TRBV3-2) to TRBJ1-2; D is uncertain. Trimming left V 0 bases short and J 7 bases short, with 12 bases between. This CDR3 has 14 residues. The germline gives CDR1 LGHDT, CDR2 YNNKEL (reference sequence). The DNA for the CDR3 is TGTGCCAGCAGCCAAGATCCACAGATTCCTGGCTACACCTTC. Its protein product is CASSQDPQIPGYTF.

The chain links TRBV1 to TRBJ1-5; the table's TRBD1 call for D was not verified on the DNA. TRBV1 is assigned pseudogene status. The CDR3 is 17 residues long. DNA of the CDR3: TGCACCAGCAGCCAAGTAGGGGGCGGGCCCTACAATCAGCCCCAGCATTTT. This codes for CTSSQVGGGPYNQPQHF.

The J gene is TRBJ2-4, the V gene TRBV5-1; 7 bases agree with TRBD1. The V and J ends lost 3 bases and 5 bases, in that order; junction bases with no gene match: 5. CDR1 is SGHRS and CDR2 is YFSETQ in the germline V gene. The CDR3 sequence is 14 residues long. This CDR3 reads CASSSYGTENIQYF. Written as DNA, the CDR3 is TGCGCCAGCAGCTCTTATGGGACAGAAAACATTCAGTACTTC.

Only a few counts were recorded for this clone. The chain combines TRBV3-1 (or the pseudogene TRBV3-2) with TRBJ2-7, with 8 bases matching TRBD2. The CDR3 runs to 15 residues. Germline loops: CDR1 LGHDT, CDR2 YNNKEL (reference sequence). V lost 0 bases to trimming and J lost 5 bases; unmatched junction nucleotides: 6. The CDR3 sequence is CASSQDQREPNEQYF. The CDR3 bases are TGTGCCAGCAGCCAAGACCAGCGGGAGCCCAACGAGCAGTACTTC.